The source of this T cell receptor beta chain is a study of T cell changes during pregnancy in multiple sclerosis (dated by TCRdb to about 2019). A note on the overall study: Changes in the T cell repertoire over the course of pregnancy were examined in this study in women with multiple sclerosis.

V lost 4 bases and J lost 2 bases, and the count of bases not matched to a germline gene is 11. Taken from cysteine to phenylalanine, the CDR3 has 17 residues. The entry retains the CDR3 DNA only, 51 bases that are in frame from base 1. CDR1 and CDR2 are drawn from the germline V gene: SGHDN, FVKESK. Concerning this clone itself: Its target antigen remains unknown. Base quality data are lacking; no much larger clone is found one base away.

Receptor libraries were prepared by the immunoSEQ multiplex PCR assay. What TCRdb holds here is the immuneACCESS table cut down to in-frame rearrangements. Part of the clones is not present; checked against another copy, under half of the missing clones reflect an unresolved V gene, and the others are unexplained. For this sample there are more than 70,000 clones; 91% appear just once. The leading ten clones occupy over 1.5% of the sample. This receptor was taken from a female donor in good health, enrolled as a control in a pregnancy study. Recombination linked TRBV14 to TRBJ2-3; 8 central bases correspond to TRBD1. The specimen comprised peripheral blood, sampled after pregnancy. The CDR3 protein is CASSPRDRLFYTDTQYF. The nucleotides are TGTGCCAGCAGCCCTAGGGACAGGCTCTTCTACACAGATACGCAGTATTTT.